These 10 T cell receptor beta chains originate from one sample sequenced in a study of regulatory T cells in long-lasting Graves disease. Building of the TCR beta libraries involved iRepertoire HTBI primers and Arm-PCR of CDR3 regions. MiXCR, run by TCRdb on the multiplex PCR reads, gives a single entry per CDR3 protein. The repertoire consists of 530,000 or so distinct CDR3 sequences, with 15% to 20% occurring once and the leading ten covering around 12%. Described time point: newly diagnosed GD, antithyroid drugs for less than 3 months. Construction of the TCR library relied on RNA isolated from PBMCs. These same records also appear under a second study, on T cells in Graves' hyperthyroidism and ophthalmopathy.

This material consisted of peripheral blood mononuclear cells (PBMCs), taken at new diagnosis, from a patient treated with antithyroid drugs. The receptors here all came from a man between 18 and 29 years old with Graves disease.

This sequence joins TRBV7-9 and TRBJ1-1, with a possible D match to TRBD1 (6 bases). Between the trimmed V and J ends, which lost 5 bases and 1 base, there was a span of 17 bases. Germline V gene data show CDR1 as SEHNR and CDR2 as FQNEAQ (reference sequence). The CDR3 contains 16 residues. CDR3 coding DNA: TGTGCCAGCAGCCCCGTTCGTGGACAGAGGAACACTGAAGCTTTCTTT. Translated, it gives CASSPVRGQRNTEAFF.

V is TRBV28 and J is TRBJ1-1; 10 bases are shared with TRBD1. With 6 bases clipped from V and 0 bases from J, the junction kept 10 bases outside the gene matches. CDR1 and CDR2 from the germline V gene are MDHEN and SYDVKM. The CDR3 totals 17 residues. The CDR3 bases are TGTGCCAGCAGCGCAGGGGGACAGGGGACTATGAACACTGAAGCTTTCTTT. Its protein is CASSAGGQGTMNTEAFF.

This clonotype was picked up many times. The rearrangement joins TRBV20-1 to TRBJ2-7; TRBD1 matches at 10 bases. Losses at the gene ends were 6 bases for V and 6 bases for J; bases not matched to a gene: 11. The CDR3 contains 14 residues. Germline V CDR1 and CDR2: DFQATT, SNEGSKA (reference sequence). The CDR3 DNA reads as TGCAGTGCGATTCCGGGACAGGGGAGCTCCGAGCAGTACTTC. It encodes CSAIPGQGSSEQYF.

CDR3 coding DNA: TGTGCCAGTAGTGCGACATTTTACAATGAGCAGTTCTTC. This translates into CASSATFYNEQFF. The chain has TRBV19 and TRBJ2-1, with D unresolved. Germline V CDR1 and CDR2: LNHDA, SQIVND (reference sequence). V dropped 5 bases and J dropped 4 bases, with 9 bases sitting between them. The CDR3 length is 13 residues.

The table lists this clonotype with a few counts. This chain uses TRBV19 with TRBJ2-1; D not resolved. Germline assignment: CDR1 LNHDA and CDR2 SQIVND (reference sequence). V was clipped by 8 bases and J by 0 bases, with 17 bases between them. The CDR3 sequence is 16 residues long. The CDR3: CASSYLTLSSYNEQFF. The CDR3 bases are TGTGCCAGTTCCTATCTCACTCTGAGCTCCTACAATGAGCAGTTCTTC.

This clonotype has a count of ten or more. The chain employs TRBV5-1 and TRBJ2-1; 11 bases align to TRBD2. Germline CDR1 is SGHRS and CDR2 is YFSETQ. The CDR3 totals 14 residues. The V segment lost 2 bases and the J segment 10 bases; nucleotides outside the gene matches: 5. The CDR3 coding sequence is TGCGCCAGCAGCTTCGGTAGCGGGAGGGACGAGCAGTTCTTC. Translation gives CASSFGSGRDEQFF.

The genes are TRBV7-3 and TRBJ1-6, with a possible D match to TRBD1 (5 bases). Germline lookup yields CDR1 SGHTA and CDR2 FQGTGA. This CDR3 comprises 15 residues. The V end was cut by 0 bases, the J end by 11 bases, with 14 bases between. The chain's CDR3 is CASSLTVTDKAPLHF. The CDR3 nucleotides are TGTGCCAGCAGCTTAACGGTAACGGACAAGGCACCCCTCCACTTT.

This rearrangement joins TRBV5-1 to TRBJ2-1; 11 nucleotides agree with TRBD2. This CDR3 comprises 17 residues. The J segment lost 4 bases and the V segment lost 4 bases, leaving 10 bases of the junction unmatched. Germline V gene data show CDR1 as SGHRS and CDR2 as YFSETQ. The chain's CDR3 is CASSPLQIAGGYNEQFF. CDR3 DNA sequence: TGCGCCAGCAGCCCCCTTCAGATAGCGGGAGGGTACAATGAGCAGTTCTTC.

This clonotype appeared many times. The chain has TRBV20-1 and TRBJ2-3, with D possibly TRBD2 on 6 matching bases. The V end was cut by 1 base, the J end by 2 bases, with 13 bases between. This CDR3 has 15 residues. Germline V lookup: CDR1 DFQATT, CDR2 SNEGSKA (reference sequence). CDR3 sequence (DNA): TGCAGTGCTAGAGTACGGAGGGGTAACACAGATACGCAGTATTTT. Its translation: CSARVRRGNTDTQYF.

The V call is TRBV3-1, the J call TRBJ2-7, with 9 bases identical to TRBD1. CDR1 is LGHDT and CDR2 is YNNKEL in the germline V gene (reference sequence). V gave up 8 bases and J gave up 3 bases; unmatched junction bases: 5. This CDR3 is built from 13 residues. The CDR3 bases are TGTGCCAGCGGGGACAGGGTCAACTACGAGCAGTACTTC. Protein: CASGDRVNYEQYF.